Below are 6 T cell receptor beta chains sequenced from a single sample in a study of T cell responses to AZD1222 COVID-19 vaccine. Generated by immunoSEQ multiplex PCR, the TCRdb table keeps only in-frame clones and is missing some. The table lists 80,000 to 100,000 clones, over 85% of them singletons. The material sequenced was peripheral blood, taken on day 0 of MenACWY control vaccination. The receptors derive from an adult in good health.

The chain employs TRBV4-1 and TRBJ2-1, with 12 bases that match TRBD2. This CDR3 has 16 amino acids. Germline V gives CDR1 MGHRA, CDR2 YSYEKL. V lost 1 base and J lost 7; bases outside the gene matches: 5. The CDR3 DNA reads as TGCGCCAGCAGCCAAGTTCGTCTAGCGGGGGGGAATGAGCAGTTCTTC. It encodes CASSQVRLAGGNEQFF.

The V and J genes are TRBV28 and TRBJ2-2; TRBD2 matches 7 bases. This CDR3 has 14 amino acids. Germline lookup yields CDR1 MDHEN and CDR2 SYDVKM. Unmatched junction bases numbered 7, after V lost 6 bases and J lost 6 bases. CDR3 in DNA: TGTGCCAGCAGCCTTCTTGCGGGGGCCGGGGAGCTGTTTTTT. It translates to CASSLLAGAGELFF.

This chain uses TRBV12-3 or TRBV12-4 with TRBJ2-1; D remains ambiguous. V shed 3 bases and J shed 14 bases, with 14 bases lying between them. The CDR3 is made up of 12 amino acids. The CDR3 DNA reads as TGTGCCAGCAGTTTTCCCGGCCTCAGGAAGTTCTTC. It is translated as CASSFPGLRKFF.

V usage is TRBV11-1 and J usage is TRBJ2-1; 14 bases match TRBD2. This CDR3 is 14 amino acids long. The V gene end was trimmed by 8 bases and the J gene end by 7 bases; junction bases not matched to a gene: 4. Germline CDR1 and CDR2: SGHAT and FQDESV (reference sequence). The CDR3 spells CASSTSGGANEQFF. As DNA, the CDR3 is TGTGCCAGCTCGACTAGCGGGGGGGCTAATGAGCAGTTCTTC.

The chain couples TRBV4-2 to TRBJ1-4; D gene unclear. The CDR3 covers 16 residues. The germline V gene has CDR1 LGHNA and CDR2 YNFKEQ. The V gene lost 1 base and the J gene lost 4 bases, with 13 bases spanning the gap. CDR3 region: CASSQGVVGNNEKLFF. The DNA for the CDR3 is TGTGCCAGCAGCCAAGGGGTTGTGGGAAATAATGAAAAACTGTTTTTT.

The rearrangement joins TRBV6-5 to TRBJ1-1, with D unresolved. The germline V gene has CDR1 MNHEY and CDR2 SVGAGI. Deletions cut 2 bases from V and 6 bases from J, with 4 bases between. The CDR3 extends over 11 amino acids. CDR3 region: CASSYGAEAFF. The CDR3 bases are TGTGCCAGCAGTTACGGGGCTGAAGCTTTCTTT.